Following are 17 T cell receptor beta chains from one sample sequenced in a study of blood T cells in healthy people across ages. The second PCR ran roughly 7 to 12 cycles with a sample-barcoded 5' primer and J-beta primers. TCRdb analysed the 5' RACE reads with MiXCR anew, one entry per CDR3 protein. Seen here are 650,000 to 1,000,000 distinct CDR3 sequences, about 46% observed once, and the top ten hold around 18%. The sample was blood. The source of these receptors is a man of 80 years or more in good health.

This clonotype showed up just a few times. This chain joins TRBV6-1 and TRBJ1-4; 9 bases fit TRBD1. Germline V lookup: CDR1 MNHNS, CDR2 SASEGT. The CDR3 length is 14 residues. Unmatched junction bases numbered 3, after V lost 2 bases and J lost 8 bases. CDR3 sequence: CASSELDRGEKLFF. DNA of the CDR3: TGTGCCAGCAGTGAACTCGACAGGGGGGAAAAACTGTTTTTT.

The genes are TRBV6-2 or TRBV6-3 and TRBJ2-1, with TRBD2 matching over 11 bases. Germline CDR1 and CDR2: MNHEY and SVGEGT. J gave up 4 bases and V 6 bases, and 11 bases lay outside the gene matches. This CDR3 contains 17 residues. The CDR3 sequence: CASSPTSGSFLYNEQFF. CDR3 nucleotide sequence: TGTGCCAGCAGCCCAACTAGCGGGAGTTTTCTTTACAATGAGCAGTTCTTC.

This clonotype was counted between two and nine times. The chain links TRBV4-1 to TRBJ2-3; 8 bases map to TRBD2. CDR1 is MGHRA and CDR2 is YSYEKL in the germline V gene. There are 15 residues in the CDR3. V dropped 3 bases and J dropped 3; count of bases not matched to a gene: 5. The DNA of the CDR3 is TGCGCCAGCAGCCAGCTCGGGAGGGGGACAGATACGCAGTATTTT. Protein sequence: CASSQLGRGTDTQYF.

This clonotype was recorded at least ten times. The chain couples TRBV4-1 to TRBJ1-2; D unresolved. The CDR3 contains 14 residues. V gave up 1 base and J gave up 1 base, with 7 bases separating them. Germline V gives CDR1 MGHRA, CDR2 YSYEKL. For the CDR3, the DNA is TGCGCCAGCAGCCAAGTCCCCGATAACTATGGCTACACCTTC. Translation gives CASSQVPDNYGYTF.

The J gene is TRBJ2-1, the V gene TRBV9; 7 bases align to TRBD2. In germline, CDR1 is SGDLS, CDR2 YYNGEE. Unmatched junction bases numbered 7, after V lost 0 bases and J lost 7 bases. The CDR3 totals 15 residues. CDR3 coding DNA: TGTGCCAGCAGCGTAGGAGGCGGGAGCACTAATGAGCAGTTCTTC. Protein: CASSVGGGSTNEQFF.

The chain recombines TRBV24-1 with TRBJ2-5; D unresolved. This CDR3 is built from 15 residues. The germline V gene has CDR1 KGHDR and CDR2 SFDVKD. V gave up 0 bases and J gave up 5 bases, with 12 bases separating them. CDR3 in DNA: TGTGCCACCAGTGATTTGGCCTCTTTCGGGGAGACCCAGTACTTC. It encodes CATSDLASFGETQYF.

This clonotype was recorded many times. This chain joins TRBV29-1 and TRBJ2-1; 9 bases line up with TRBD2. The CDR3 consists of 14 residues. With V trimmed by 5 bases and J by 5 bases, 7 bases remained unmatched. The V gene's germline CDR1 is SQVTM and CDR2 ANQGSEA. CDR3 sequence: CSVLGLAPDNEQFF. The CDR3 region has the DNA TGCAGCGTTCTAGGACTAGCGCCAGACAATGAGCAGTTCTTC.

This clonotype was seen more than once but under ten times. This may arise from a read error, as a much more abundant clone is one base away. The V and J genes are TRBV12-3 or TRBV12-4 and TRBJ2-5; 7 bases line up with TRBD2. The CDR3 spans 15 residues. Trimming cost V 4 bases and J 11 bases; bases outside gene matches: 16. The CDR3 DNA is TGTGCCAGCAGTTCTAGCGGCCACCTTTACAATGAGCAGTACTTC. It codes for CASSSSGHLYNEQYF.

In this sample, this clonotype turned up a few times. This chain's CDR3 is CASSQGDRGPGGELFF. The CDR3 nucleotides read TGTGCCAGCAGCCAAGGGGACAGGGGACCCGGCGGGGAGCTGTTTTTT. The chain employs TRBV4-2 and TRBJ2-2, with TRBD1 matching over 10 bases. The germline CDR1 and CDR2 sequences are LGHNA and YNFKEQ. The CDR3 contains 16 residues. The junction had 6 bases not matched to a gene; V was cut back by 1 base and J by 7 bases.

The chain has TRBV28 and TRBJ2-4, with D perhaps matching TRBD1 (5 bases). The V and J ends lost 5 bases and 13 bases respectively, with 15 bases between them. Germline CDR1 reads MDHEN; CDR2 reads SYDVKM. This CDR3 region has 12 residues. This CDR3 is CASSRDRLGQYF. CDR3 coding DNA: TGTGCCAGCAGTCGTGACAGACTCGGACAGTACTTC.

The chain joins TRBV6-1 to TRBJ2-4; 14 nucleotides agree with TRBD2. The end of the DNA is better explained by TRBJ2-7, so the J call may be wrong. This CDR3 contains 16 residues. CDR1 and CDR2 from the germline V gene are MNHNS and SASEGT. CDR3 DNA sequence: TGTGCCAGCAGTCCACAACGGACTAGCGGGAGGAACGAGCAGTACTTC. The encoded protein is CASSPQRTSGRNEQYF.

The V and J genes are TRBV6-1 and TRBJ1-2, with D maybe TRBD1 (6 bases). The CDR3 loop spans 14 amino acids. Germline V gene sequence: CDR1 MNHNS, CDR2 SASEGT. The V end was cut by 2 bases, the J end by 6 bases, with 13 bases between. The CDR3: CASSEMQGYDGYTF. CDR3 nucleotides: TGTGCCAGCAGTGAAATGCAGGGGTACGATGGCTACACCTTC.

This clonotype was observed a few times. The chain's CDR3 is CASSLVSLAGGNTGELFF. CDR3 in DNA: TGTGCCAGCAGCTTAGTTAGTCTAGCGGGAGGGAACACCGGGGAGCTGTTTTTT. The chain recombines TRBV7-2 with TRBJ2-2; 11 bases align to TRBD2. The V gene end was trimmed by 1 base and the J gene end by 1 base; junction bases not matched to a gene: 5. Germline V gene lookup returns CDR1 SGHTA and CDR2 FQGNSA. This CDR3 is built from 18 residues.

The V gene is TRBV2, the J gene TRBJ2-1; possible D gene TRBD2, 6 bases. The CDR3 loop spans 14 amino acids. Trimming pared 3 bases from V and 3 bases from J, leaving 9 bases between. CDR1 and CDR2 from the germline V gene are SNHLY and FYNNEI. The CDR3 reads CASSDSGDYNEQFF. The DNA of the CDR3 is TGTGCCAGCAGTGATTCGGGGGACTACAATGAGCAGTTCTTC.

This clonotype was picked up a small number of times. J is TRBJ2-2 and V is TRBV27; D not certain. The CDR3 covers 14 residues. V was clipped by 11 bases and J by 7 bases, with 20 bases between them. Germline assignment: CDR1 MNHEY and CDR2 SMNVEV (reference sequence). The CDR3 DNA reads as TGTGCCGAGCCCCTCGTCGACGAAATCGGGGAGCTGTTTTTT. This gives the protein CAEPLVDEIGELFF.

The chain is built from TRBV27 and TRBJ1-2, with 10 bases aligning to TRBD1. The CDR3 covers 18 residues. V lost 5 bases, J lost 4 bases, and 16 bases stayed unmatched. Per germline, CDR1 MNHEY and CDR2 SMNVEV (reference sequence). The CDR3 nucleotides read TGTGCCAGCAGTCCCTTTGCCTTGACAGGGGGCAAAGTCTATGGCTACACCTTC. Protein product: CASSPFALTGGKVYGYTF.

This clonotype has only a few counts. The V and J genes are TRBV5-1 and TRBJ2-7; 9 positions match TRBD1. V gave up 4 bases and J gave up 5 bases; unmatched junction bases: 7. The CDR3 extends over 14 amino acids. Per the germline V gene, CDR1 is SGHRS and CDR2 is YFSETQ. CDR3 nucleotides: TGCGCCAGCAGCCCCGGACAGGGGATGGACGAGCAGTACTTC. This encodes CASSPGQGMDEQYF.